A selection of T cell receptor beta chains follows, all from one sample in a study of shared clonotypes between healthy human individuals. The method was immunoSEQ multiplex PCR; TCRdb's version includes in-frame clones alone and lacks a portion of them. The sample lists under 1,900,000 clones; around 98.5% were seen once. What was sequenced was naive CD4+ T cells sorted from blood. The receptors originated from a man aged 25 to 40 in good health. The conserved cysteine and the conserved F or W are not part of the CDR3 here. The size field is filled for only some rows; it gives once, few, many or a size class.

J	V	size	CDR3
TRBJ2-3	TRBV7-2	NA	ASGQGPRRWY
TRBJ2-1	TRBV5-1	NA	ASREKPGTKSNEQF
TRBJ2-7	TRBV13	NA	ASRYQGGFEQY
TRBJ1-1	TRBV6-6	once	ASSWGGVNTEAF
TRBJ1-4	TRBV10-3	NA	AIRVGEKLF
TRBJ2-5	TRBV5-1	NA	ASSIGRGREETQY
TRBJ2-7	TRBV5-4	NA	ASSPRLAGLYEQY
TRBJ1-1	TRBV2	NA	ASRGTGRMNTEAF
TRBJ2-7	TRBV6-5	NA	ASRQRLDIEQY
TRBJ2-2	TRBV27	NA	ASRARNTGELF
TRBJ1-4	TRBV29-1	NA	SVLSATNEKLF
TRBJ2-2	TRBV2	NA	ASSGQGAITGELF